One and the same sample provided the 28 T cell receptor beta chains below, sequenced in a study of CD8 T cells in ankylosing spondylitis. Study-wide findings and caveats: Characteristic, it appeared, of ankylosing spondylitis blood was a TCR beta motif of several highly homologous variants.

For these receptors, no antigen is known. In TCRdb, the 5' RACE reads were re-called with MiXCR into one record per CDR3 protein. The data show 750,000 to 850,000 distinct CDR3 sequences, approximately 12% seen once. Material: blood, either unsorted or a sorted T cell fraction (not recorded which). These receptor sequences come from a male donor with ankylosing spondylitis.

This chain uses TRBV5-6 with TRBJ2-1; D not resolved. V lost 3 bases to trimming and J lost 4 bases, with 23 bases between them. CDR1 is SGHDT, CDR2 YYEEEE, per germline. The CDR3 is made up of 18 amino acids. CDR3 nucleotide sequence: TGTGCCAGCAGCTCCCTCGCGCTATCAGCCAACTGGTACAATGAGCAGTTCTTC. It translates to CASSSLALSANWYNEQFF.

The chain joins TRBV10-3 to TRBJ2-1; 10 bases match TRBD2. The CDR3 has 14 residues. CDR1 is ENHRY, CDR2 SYGVKD, per germline. Trimming removed 6 bases from V and 5 bases from J; junction bases left unmatched: 4. For the CDR3, the DNA is TGTGCCATCAGCCGGACTAGCGGCGACAATGAGCAGTTCTTC. Protein: CAISRTSGDNEQFF.

The chain joins TRBV10-3 to TRBJ1-4; the match to TRBD1 covers 7 bases. V shed 10 bases and J 8 bases; nucleotides not matched to a gene: 10. Germline values: CDR1 ENHRY, CDR2 SYGVKD. There are 13 residues in the CDR3. The CDR3 reads CATQITDREKLFF. The CDR3 DNA is TGTGCCACCCAAATTACGGACAGGGAAAAACTGTTTTTT.

Here the CDR3 reads CSVGRTVGGTDTQYF. CDR3 coding DNA: TGCAGCGTTGGTCGGACAGTTGGGGGAACAGATACGCAGTATTTT. The chain has TRBV29-1 and TRBJ2-3; possible D gene TRBD1, 6 bases. The CDR3 contains 15 residues. CDR1 is SQVTM, CDR2 ANQGSEA, per germline. V was trimmed by 4 bases and J by 3 bases, leaving 17 bases between them.

V and J are TRBV9 and TRBJ2-3, with D perhaps TRBD1 (5 bases). The CDR3 has 14 residues. V was pared by 3 bases and J by 1 base, with 9 bases between. Per the germline V gene, CDR1 is SGDLS and CDR2 is YYNGEE. Here the CDR3 DNA reads TGTGCCAGCAGCGCACAGGCTCGCACAGATACGCAGTATTTT. It codes for CASSAQARTDTQYF.

This clonotype occurred a few times. The chain employs TRBV21-1 and TRBJ1-5; whether TRBD1, the table's D call, matches the DNA was not checked. TRBV21-1 is a pseudogene segment. The CDR3 is 13 residues long. The DNA for the CDR3 is TGTGCCAGCAGCACAGGAAACCCCTTGCCCCAGCATTTT. Amino acids: CASSTGNPLPQHF.

This clonotype was observed many times. This sequence joins TRBV20-1 and TRBJ2-5; the match to TRBD1 covers 7 bases. Germline values: CDR1 DFQATT, CDR2 SNEGSKA (reference sequence). The CDR3 runs to 14 residues. The V and J ends lost 3 bases and 5 bases, in that order; junction bases with no gene match: 9. This CDR3 is CSASRTGFAETQYF. Written as DNA, the CDR3 is TGCAGTGCTAGCAGGACAGGCTTCGCGGAGACCCAGTACTTC.

This chain connects TRBV2 to TRBJ1-5; D uncertain. Germline CDR1 is SNHLY and CDR2 is FYNNEI. The CDR3 has 13 amino acids. V lost 6 bases and J lost 1, with 7 bases in between. The CDR3 sequence: CASRADSNQPQHF. CDR3 bases: TGTGCCAGCAGGGCTGACAGCAATCAGCCCCAGCATTTT.

The table lists this clonotype with many counts. The rearrangement links TRBV12-3 or TRBV12-4 to TRBJ2-1; the D is unclear. The CDR3 length is 12 residues. V was shortened by 3 bases and J by 6 bases, with 6 bases between the two germline ends. The CDR3 reads CASSFRGNEQFF. The DNA for the CDR3 is TGTGCCAGCAGTTTTCGCGGCAATGAGCAGTTCTTC.

This chain links TRBV12-3 or TRBV12-4 with TRBJ2-7; TRBD1 is a possible D gene (5 bases). The V gene lost 3 bases and the J gene lost 3 bases, with 12 bases spanning the gap. The CDR3 has 14 amino acids. CDR3 coding DNA: TGTGCCAGCAGTTTGGCCCCCAGGGACTACGAGCAGTACTTC. This translates into CASSLAPRDYEQYF.

This clonotype was seen a handful of times. The rearrangement uses TRBV7-9 and TRBJ2-6; D is perhaps TRBD1 (6 bases). Trimming pared 4 bases from V and 4 bases from J, leaving 14 bases between. The CDR3 runs to 16 residues. Germline V lookup: CDR1 SEHNR, CDR2 FQNEAQ (reference sequence). For the CDR3, the DNA is TGTGCCAGCAGCTCTTATACAGGGTCCGGGGCCAACGTCCTGACTTTC. Protein: CASSSYTGSGANVLTF.

A few counts support this clonotype. The CDR3 loop reads CASSWIPRGLQETQYF. CDR3 in DNA: TGTGCCAGCAGCTGGATTCCCCGGGGGCTCCAAGAGACCCAGTACTTC. This chain uses TRBV7-2 with TRBJ2-5; D could derive from TRBD1 or TRBD2 (6 bases each). Between the trimmed V and J ends, which lost 4 bases and 1 base, there was a span of 16 bases. CDR3 size: 16 residues. Germline lookup yields CDR1 SGHTA and CDR2 FQGNSA.

The chain joins TRBV7-9 to TRBJ1-3, with D unclear. This CDR3 contains 15 residues. Trimming stripped 0 bases from V and 4 bases from J, with 10 bases between. Germline V gives CDR1 SEHNR, CDR2 FQNEAQ (reference sequence). The CDR3 nucleotides read TGTGCCAGCAGCTTAGCTGTGAGGGTCGGAAACACCATATATTTT. Translating gives CASSLAVRVGNTIYF. Full variable domain (missing parts from reference TRBV7-9 and TRBJ1-3): DTGVSQNPRHKITKRGQNVTFRCDPISEHNRLYWYRQTLGQGPEFLTYFQNEAQLEKSRLLSDRFSAERPKGSFSTLEIQRTEQGDSAMYLCASSLAVRVGNTIYFGEGSWLTVV.

The chain couples TRBV29-1 to TRBJ2-7; a weak D match, TRBD1 (5 bases). V lost 4 bases and J 0 bases, leaving 10 bases between the germline ends. The germline V gene encodes CDR1 SQVTM and CDR2 ANQGSEA. There are 13 residues in the CDR3. The DNA for the CDR3 is TGCAGCGTTGTCGGGCAGGGCTCCTACGAGCAGTACTTC. It yields the protein CSVVGQGSYEQYF.

This clonotype has a count of ten or more. The chain recombines TRBV29-1 with TRBJ1-1; the D gene is possibly TRBD1 (5 bases). The V end lost 4 bases, the J end lost 5 bases, and 11 bases lay between the germline ends. Germline-derived CDR1 and CDR2 are SQVTM and ANQGSEA. This CDR3 region has 12 residues. The CDR3: CSVVFRETEAFF. The CDR3 nucleotides are TGCAGCGTTGTATTCAGGGAAACTGAAGCTTTCTTT.

The genes are TRBV20-1 and TRBJ2-7; no reliable D call. CDR3 length: 14 amino acids. CDR1 and CDR2 (germline): DFQATT, SNEGSKA (reference sequence). Between the trimmed V and J ends, which lost 5 bases and 2 bases, there was a span of 16 bases. For the CDR3, the DNA is TGCAGTGCTGCCAAGGTCGGCCAGGCCTACGAGCAGTACTTC. Protein product: CSAAKVGQAYEQYF.

The genes are TRBV2 and TRBJ2-3, with D tentatively TRBD2 (6 bases). This CDR3 contains 12 residues. V lost 5 bases to trimming and J lost 6 bases, with 9 bases between them. The germline V gene encodes CDR1 SNHLY and CDR2 FYNNEI. CDR3 nucleotides: TGTGCCAGCAGTTCTAGCGTGGATACGCAGTATTTT. Translating gives CASSSSVDTQYF.

This clonotype was recorded a few times. This sequence joins TRBV5-1 and TRBJ2-3, with TRBD2 matching 12 bases. The CDR3 has 17 amino acids. The trim removed 4 bases at V and 2 bases at J, leaving 8 bases unmatched. CDR1 and CDR2 from the germline V gene are SGHRS and YFSETQ. CDR3 nucleotides: TGCGCCAGCAGCCTGACTAGCGGGGGCCCTAACACAGATACGCAGTATTTT. The encoded protein is CASSLTSGGPNTDTQYF.

This clonotype was found a few times. The chain combines TRBV5-1 with TRBJ1-1; D gene ambiguous. V dropped 4 bases and J dropped 5 bases, with 21 bases sitting between them. This CDR3 comprises 16 residues. Germline CDR1 reads SGHRS; CDR2 reads YFSETQ. DNA for the CDR3: TGCGCCAGCAGCCAACTCAACCCGGGAAGATCTACTGAAGCTTTCTTT. Translating it yields CASSQLNPGRSTEAFF. Full variable domain (missing parts from reference TRBV5-1 and TRBJ1-1): KAGVTQTPRYLIKTRGQQVTLSCSPISGHRSVSWYQQTPGQGLQFLFEYFSETQRNKGNFPGRFSGRQFSNSRSEMNVSTLELGDSALYLCASSQLNPGRSTEAFFGQGTRLTVV.

This clonotype was detected a few times. CDR3 protein: CASRHRRGNQPQHF. CDR3 nucleotide sequence: TGTGCCAGCAGACATCGACGGGGTAATCAGCCCCAGCATTTT. The chain uses TRBV12-3 or TRBV12-4 and TRBJ1-5, with D unresolved. V dropped 6 bases and J dropped 4 bases, with 13 bases sitting between them. The CDR3 sequence is 14 residues long.

This clonotype has more than one count but fewer than ten. The chain combines TRBV4-3 with TRBJ2-5; D gene ambiguous. The germline gives CDR1 LGHNA, CDR2 YSLEER. This CDR3 spans 14 amino acids. V lost 0 bases to trimming and J lost 4 bases, with 9 bases between them. CDR3 DNA: TGCGCCAGCAGCCAAGATCGAGGAACAGAGACCCAGTACTTC. Residues: CASSQDRGTETQYF.

This clonotype has only a few counts. This chain connects TRBV5-1 to TRBJ2-2; D not resolved. This CDR3 has 13 amino acids. Trimming removed 1 base from V and 7 bases from J, with 8 bases in between. Per germline, CDR1 SGHRS and CDR2 YFSETQ. This chain's CDR3 is CASSLMEFGELFF. The CDR3 nucleotides are TGCGCCAGCAGCTTGATGGAATTCGGGGAGCTGTTTTTT.

The chain carries TRBV12-3 or TRBV12-4 and TRBJ2-3; D is perhaps TRBD1 (6 bases). The CDR3 is 12 residues long. The germline V and J ends were trimmed by 5 bases and 8 bases, with 11 bases remaining between them. CDR3 nucleotide sequence: TGTGCCAGCAGTGTCAGACAGGCTACGCAGTATTTT. It translates to CASSVRQATQYF.

The chain has TRBV20-1 and TRBJ2-3; 9 bases fit TRBD2. The junction had 11 bases not matched to a gene; V was cut back by 8 bases and J by 5 bases. Germline CDR1 DFQATT, CDR2 SNEGSKA (reference sequence). CDR3 size: 14 residues. The CDR3, as DNA: TGCAGTCGTCGTGCTCTAGCGGGAATAGATACGCAGTATTTT. Amino acids: CSRRALAGIDTQYF.

This clonotype has at least ten counts. The chain uses TRBV5-1 and TRBJ2-5; TRBD2 matches at 9 bases. There are 14 residues in the CDR3. Germline lookup yields CDR1 SGHRS and CDR2 YFSETQ. V shed 2 bases, J shed 1 base, and the junction held 0 bases outside the gene matches. CDR3 residues: CASSLLAGQETQYF. The CDR3 nucleotides are TGCGCCAGCAGCTTACTAGCGGGCCAAGAGACCCAGTACTTC. Full variable domain (missing parts from reference TRBV5-1 and TRBJ2-5): KAGVTQTPRYLIKTRGQQVTLSCSPISGHRSVSWYQQTPGQGLQFLFEYFSETQRNKGNFPGRFSGRQFSNSRSEMNVSTLELGDSALYLCASSLLAGQETQYFGPGTRLLVL.

This clonotype has only a few counts. The V gene is TRBV5-1, the J gene TRBJ2-3; the match to TRBD2 covers 13 bases. The CDR3 has 15 residues. V was clipped by 4 bases and J by 5 bases; unmatched bases: 4. Germline CDR1 SGHRS, CDR2 YFSETQ. The CDR3 region is CASSQGLAGLDTQYF. CDR3 bases: TGCGCCAGCAGCCAGGGACTAGCGGGATTAGATACGCAGTATTTT.

This chain connects TRBV12-3 or TRBV12-4 to TRBJ2-7; D remains unclear. The CDR3 sequence is 14 residues long. Between the trimmed V and J ends, which lost 6 bases and 2 bases, there was a span of 14 bases. CDR3 amino acids: CASSHATGTYEQYF. CDR3 nucleotides: TGTGCCAGCAGCCATGCCACGGGTACCTACGAGCAGTACTTC.

This clonotype was seen repeatedly, ten times or more. The V gene is TRBV20-1, the J gene TRBJ2-3; no firm D call. The CDR3 spans 12 residues. CDR1 is DFQATT and CDR2 is SNEGSKA in the germline V gene (reference sequence). Deletions cut 4 bases from V and 3 bases from J, with 8 bases between. The CDR3, as DNA: TGCAGTGCTAATAGTGGGACAGATACGCAGTATTTT. Protein: CSANSGTDTQYF.